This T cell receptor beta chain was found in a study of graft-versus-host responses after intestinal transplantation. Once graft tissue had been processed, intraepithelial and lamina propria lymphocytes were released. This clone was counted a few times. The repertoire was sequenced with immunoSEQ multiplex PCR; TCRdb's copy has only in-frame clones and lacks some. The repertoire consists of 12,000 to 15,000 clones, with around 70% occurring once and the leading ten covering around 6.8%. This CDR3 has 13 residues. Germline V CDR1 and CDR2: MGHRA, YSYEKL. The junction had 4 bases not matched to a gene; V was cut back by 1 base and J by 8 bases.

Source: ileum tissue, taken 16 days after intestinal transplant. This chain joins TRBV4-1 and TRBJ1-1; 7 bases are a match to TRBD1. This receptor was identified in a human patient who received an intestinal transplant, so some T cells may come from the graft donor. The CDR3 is CASSQAPDREAFF. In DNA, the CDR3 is TGCGCCAGCAGCCAAGCCCCGGACAGGGAAGCTTTCTTT.